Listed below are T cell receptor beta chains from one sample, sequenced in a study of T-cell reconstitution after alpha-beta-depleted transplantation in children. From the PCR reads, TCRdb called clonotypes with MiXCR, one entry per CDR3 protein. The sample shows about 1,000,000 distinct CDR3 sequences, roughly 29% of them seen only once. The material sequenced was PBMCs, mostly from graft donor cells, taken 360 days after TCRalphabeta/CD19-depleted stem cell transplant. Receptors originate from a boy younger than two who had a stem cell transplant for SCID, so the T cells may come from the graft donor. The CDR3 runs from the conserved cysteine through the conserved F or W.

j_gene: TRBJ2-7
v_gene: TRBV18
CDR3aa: CASSPGEQYF

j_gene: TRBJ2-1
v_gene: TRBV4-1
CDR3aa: CASSQEMGHLSSYNEQFF

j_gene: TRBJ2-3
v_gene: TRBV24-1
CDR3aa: CATSDNRDRRDTQYF

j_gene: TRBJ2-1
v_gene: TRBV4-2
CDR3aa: CASSQGPSGTSSYNEQFF

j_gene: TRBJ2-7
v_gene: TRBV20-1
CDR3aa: CSARDGNTGRPYEQYF

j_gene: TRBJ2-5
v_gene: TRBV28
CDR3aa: CASSFVAGGVATQYF

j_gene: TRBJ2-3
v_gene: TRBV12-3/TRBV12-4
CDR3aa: CASSSGTSSTDTQYF

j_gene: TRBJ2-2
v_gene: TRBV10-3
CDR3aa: CAISTHQGASTGELFF

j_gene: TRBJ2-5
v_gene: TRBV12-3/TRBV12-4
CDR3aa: CASGRGLQETQYF

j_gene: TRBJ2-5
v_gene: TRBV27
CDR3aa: CASSLVSQTRQETQYF

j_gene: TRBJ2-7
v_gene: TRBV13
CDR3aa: CASSLGFPVEQYF

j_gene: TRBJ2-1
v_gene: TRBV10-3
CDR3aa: CAIRGDREVTDKQFF

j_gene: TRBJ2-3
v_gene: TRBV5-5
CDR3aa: CASRLGQRTDTQYF

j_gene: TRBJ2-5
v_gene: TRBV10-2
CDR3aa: CASSRSGTSGGGRETQYF

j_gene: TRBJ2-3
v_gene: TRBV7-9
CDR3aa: CASSFETVPDTQYF

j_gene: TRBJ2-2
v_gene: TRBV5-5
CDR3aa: CASSYAALDTGELFF

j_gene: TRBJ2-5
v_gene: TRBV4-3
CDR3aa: CASSLGEEETQYF

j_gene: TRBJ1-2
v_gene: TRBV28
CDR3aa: CASSLVNYGYTF

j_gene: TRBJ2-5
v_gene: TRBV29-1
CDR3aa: CSVALDRMETQYF

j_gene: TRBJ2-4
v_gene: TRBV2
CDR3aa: CASSGTSGGKNIQYF

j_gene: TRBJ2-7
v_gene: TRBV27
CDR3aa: CASSLKTGGSYEQYF

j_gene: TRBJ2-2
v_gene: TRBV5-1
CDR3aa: CASSFPAGRNTGELFF

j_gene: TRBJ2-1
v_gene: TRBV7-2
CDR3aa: CASRKTSGGALNEQFF

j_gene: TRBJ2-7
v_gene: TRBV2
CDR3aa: CASRDRLYEQYF

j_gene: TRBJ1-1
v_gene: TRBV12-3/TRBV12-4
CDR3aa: CASSGTPLNTEAFF

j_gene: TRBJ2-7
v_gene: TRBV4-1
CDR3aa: CASSQDGQGSYEQYF

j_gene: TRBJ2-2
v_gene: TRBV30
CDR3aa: CAWSAPGSGELFF

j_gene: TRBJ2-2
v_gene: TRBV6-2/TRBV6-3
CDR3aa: CASTVLRGRTSGTGELFF

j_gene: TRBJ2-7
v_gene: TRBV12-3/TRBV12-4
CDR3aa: CASSFGTDVQYF

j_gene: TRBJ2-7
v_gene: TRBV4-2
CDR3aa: CASSQHEGTTVYEQYF

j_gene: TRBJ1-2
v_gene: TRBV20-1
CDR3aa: CSARNRPLDYGYTF

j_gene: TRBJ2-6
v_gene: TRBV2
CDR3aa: CASRPSVDRGANVLTF

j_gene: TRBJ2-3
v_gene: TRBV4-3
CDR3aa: CASSGQGVDTQYF

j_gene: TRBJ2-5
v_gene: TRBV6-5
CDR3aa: CASSYGSGRGQETQYF

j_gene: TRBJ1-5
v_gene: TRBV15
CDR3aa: CATSTRRNQPQHF

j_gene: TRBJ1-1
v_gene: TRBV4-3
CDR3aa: CASSRTTENTEAFF

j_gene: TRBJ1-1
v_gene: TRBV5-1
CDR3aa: CASSLVPQGVDTEAFF

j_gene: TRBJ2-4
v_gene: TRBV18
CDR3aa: CASSQYDIQYF

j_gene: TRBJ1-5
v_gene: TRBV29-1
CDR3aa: CSARGPGSNQPQHF

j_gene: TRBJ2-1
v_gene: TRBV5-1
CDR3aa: CASSLEAGAYSYNEQFF

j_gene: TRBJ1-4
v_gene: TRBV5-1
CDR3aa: CASRGQGGEKLFF

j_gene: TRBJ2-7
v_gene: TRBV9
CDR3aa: CASSAGHKAYEQYF

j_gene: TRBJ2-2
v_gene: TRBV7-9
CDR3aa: CASSLRGPPTGELFF

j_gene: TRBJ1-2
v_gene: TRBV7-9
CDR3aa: CASSLAGGGGGYTF

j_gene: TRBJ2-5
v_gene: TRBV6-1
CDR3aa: CASRPTGVQKETQYF

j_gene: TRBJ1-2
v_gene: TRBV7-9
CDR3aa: CASSGRQGRRGYTF

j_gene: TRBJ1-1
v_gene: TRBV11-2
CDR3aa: CASSPTRTLNTEAFF

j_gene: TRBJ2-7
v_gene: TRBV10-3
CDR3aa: CAISGIEGVPYEQYF

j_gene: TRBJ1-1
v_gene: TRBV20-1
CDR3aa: CSARSLLNTEAFF

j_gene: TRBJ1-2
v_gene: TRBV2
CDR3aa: CASLSSGGASDNYGYTF

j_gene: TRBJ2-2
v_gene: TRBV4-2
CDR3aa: CASSQEGGLYTGELFF

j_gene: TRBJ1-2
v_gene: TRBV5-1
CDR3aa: CASSLSGQGSAYGYTF

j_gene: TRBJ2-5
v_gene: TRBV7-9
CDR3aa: CASSHDKGHQETQYF

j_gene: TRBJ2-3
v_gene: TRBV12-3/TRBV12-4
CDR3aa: CASSLDRRETDTQYF